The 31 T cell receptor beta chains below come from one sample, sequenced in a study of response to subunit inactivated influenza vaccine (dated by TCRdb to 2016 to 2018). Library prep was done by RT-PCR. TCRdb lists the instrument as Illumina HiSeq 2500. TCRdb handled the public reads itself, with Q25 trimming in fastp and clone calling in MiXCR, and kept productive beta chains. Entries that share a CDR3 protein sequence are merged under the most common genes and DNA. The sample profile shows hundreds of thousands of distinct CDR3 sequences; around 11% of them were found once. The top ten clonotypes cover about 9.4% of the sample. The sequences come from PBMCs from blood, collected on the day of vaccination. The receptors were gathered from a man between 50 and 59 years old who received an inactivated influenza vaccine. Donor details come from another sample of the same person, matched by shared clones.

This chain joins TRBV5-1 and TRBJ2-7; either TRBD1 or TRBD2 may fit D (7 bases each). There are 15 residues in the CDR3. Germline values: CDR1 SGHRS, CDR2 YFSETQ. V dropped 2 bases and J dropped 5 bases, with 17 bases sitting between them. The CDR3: CASSLGQGGFNEQYF. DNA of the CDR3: TGCGCCAGCAGCTTAGGGCAGGGGGGGTTCAACGAGCAGTACTTC.

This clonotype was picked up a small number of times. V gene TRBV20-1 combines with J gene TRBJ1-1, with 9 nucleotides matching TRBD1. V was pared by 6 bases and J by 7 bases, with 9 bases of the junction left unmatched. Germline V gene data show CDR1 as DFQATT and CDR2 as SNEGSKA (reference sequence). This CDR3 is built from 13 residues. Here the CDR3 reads CSATRDREGEAFF. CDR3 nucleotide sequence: TGCAGTGCGACACGGGACAGGGAGGGTGAAGCTTTCTTT.

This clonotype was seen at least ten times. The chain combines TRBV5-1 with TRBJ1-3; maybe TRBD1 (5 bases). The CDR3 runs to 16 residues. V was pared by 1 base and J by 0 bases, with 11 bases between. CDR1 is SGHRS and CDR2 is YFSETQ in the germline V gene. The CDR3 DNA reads TGCGCCAGCAGCTTGACAGGAGCCCTCTCTGGAAACACCATATATTTT. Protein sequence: CASSLTGALSGNTIYF.

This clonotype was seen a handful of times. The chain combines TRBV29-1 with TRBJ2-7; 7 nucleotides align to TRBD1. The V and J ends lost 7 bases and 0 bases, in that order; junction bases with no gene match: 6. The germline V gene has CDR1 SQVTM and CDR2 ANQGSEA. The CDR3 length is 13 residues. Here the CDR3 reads CSGSDRSSYEQYF. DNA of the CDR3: TGCAGCGGCTCGGACAGGAGCTCCTACGAGCAGTACTTC.

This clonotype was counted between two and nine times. The CDR3 region is CSALQGAGGNQPQHF. The CDR3 DNA follows: TGCAGTGCCCTACAGGGGGCTGGTGGCAATCAGCCCCAGCATTTT. This chain links TRBV20-1 with TRBJ1-5; 9 nucleotides agree with TRBD1. V lost 6 bases, J lost 2 bases, and 8 bases stayed unmatched. This CDR3 region has 15 residues. CDR1 is DFQATT, CDR2 SNEGSKA, per germline (reference sequence).

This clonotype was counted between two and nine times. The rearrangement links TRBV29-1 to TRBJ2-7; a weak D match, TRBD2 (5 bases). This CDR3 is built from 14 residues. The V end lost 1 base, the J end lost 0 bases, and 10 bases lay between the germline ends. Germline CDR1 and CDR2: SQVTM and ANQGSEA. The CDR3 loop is CSVEGAGGSYEQYF. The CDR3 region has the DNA TGCAGCGTTGAAGGTGCGGGTGGCTCCTACGAGCAGTACTTC.

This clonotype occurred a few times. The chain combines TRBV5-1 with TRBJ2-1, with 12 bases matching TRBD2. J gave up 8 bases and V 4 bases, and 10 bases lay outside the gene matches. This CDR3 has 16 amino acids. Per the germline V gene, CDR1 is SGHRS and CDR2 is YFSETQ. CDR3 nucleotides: TGCGCCAGCAGCGCCTCTAGCGGGGGGGCCATCCATGAGCAGTTCTTC. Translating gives CASSASSGGAIHEQFF. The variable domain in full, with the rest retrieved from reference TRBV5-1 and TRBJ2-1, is KAGVTQTPRYLIKTRGQQVTLSCSPISGHRSVSWYQQTPGQGLQFLFEYFSETQRNKGNFPGRFSGRQFSNSRSEMNVSTLELGDSALYLCASSASSGGAIHEQFFGPGTRLTVL.

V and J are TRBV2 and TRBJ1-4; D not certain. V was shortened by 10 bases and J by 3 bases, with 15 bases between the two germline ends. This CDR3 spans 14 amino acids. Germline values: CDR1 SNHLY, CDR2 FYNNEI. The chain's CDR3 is CAIRAQEPNEKLFF. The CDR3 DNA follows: TGTGCCATACGGGCCCAAGAGCCTAATGAAAAACTGTTTTTT.

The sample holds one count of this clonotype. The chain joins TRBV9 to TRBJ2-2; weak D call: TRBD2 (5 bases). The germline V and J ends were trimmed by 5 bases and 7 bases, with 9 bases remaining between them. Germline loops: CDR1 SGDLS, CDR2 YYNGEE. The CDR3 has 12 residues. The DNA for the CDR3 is TGTGCCAGCAGGGGAGACCTCGGGGAGCTGTTTTTT. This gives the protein CASRGDLGELFF.

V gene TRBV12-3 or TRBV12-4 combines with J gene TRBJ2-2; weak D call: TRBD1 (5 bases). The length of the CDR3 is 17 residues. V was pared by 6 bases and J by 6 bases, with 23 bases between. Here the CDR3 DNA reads TGTGCCAGCAGCCTTCTGGGCAGGGTCATTAAGGCCGGGGAGCTGTTTTTT. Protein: CASSLLGRVIKAGELFF.

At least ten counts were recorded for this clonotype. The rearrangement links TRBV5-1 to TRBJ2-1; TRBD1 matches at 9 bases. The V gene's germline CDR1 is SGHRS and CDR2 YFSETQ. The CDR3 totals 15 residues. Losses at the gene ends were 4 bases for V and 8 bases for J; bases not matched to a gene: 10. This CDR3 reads CASSPTGQGWYEQFF. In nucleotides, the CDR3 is TGCGCCAGCAGCCCGACTGGACAGGGGTGGTATGAGCAGTTCTTC.

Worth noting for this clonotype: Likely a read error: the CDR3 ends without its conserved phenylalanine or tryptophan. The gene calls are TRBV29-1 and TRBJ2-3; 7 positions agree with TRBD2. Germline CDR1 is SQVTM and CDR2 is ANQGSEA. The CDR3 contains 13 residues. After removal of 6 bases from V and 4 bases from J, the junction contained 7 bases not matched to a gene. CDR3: CSVLGLGADTQYL. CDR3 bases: TGCAGCGTCCTAGGACTAGGCGCAGATACGCAGTATTTA.

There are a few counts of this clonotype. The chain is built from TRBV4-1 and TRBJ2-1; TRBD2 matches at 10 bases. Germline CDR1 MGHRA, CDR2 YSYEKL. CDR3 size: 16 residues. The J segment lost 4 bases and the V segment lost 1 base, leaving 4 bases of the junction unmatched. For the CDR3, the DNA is TGCGCCAGCAGCCAAGGGGTAGCGGGGGGATACAATGAGCAGTTCTTC. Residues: CASSQGVAGGYNEQFF.

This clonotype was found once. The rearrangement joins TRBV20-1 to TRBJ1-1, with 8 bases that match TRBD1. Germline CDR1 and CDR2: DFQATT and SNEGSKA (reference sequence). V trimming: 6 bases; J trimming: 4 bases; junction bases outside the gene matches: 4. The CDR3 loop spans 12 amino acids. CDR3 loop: CSAPTGGTEAFF. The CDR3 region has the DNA TGCAGTGCACCTACAGGGGGCACTGAAGCTTTCTTT.

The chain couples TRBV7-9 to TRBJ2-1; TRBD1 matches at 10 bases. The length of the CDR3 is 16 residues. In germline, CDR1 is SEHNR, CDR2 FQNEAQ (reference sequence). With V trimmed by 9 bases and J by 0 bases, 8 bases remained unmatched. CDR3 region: CASQGDRGHSYNEQFF. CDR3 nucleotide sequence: TGTGCCAGTCAGGGGGACAGGGGACACTCCTACAATGAGCAGTTCTTC. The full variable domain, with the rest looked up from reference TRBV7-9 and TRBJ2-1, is DTGVSQNPRHKITKRGQNVTFRCDPISEHNRLYWYRQTLGQGPEFLTYFQNEAQLEKSRLLSDRFSAERPKGSFSTLEIQRTEQGDSAMYLCASQGDRGHSYNEQFFGPGTRLTVL.

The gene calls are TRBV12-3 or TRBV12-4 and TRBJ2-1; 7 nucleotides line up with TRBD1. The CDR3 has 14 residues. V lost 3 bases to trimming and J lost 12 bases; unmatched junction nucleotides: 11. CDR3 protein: CASSLAQGVRRQFF. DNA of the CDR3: TGTGCCAGCAGTTTGGCGCAGGGGGTGAGACGGCAGTTCTTC.

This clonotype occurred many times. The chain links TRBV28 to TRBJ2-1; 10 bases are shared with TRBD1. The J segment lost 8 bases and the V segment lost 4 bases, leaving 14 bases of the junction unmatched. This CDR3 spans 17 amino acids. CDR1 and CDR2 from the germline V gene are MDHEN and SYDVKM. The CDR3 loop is CASSSFTGTGDFHEQFF. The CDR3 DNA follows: TGTGCCAGCAGTTCATTTACCGGGACAGGGGACTTTCATGAGCAGTTCTTC.

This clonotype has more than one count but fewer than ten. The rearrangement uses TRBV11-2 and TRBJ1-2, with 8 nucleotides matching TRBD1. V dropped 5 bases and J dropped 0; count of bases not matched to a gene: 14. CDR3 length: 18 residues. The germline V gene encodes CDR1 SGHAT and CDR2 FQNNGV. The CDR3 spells CASSRPGQAIEANYGYTF. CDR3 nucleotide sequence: TGTGCCAGCAGCCGGCCGGGACAGGCGATAGAAGCTAACTATGGCTACACCTTC.

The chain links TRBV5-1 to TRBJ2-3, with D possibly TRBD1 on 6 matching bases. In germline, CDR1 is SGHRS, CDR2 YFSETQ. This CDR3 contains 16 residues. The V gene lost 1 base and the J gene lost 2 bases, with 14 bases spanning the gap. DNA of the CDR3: TGCGCCAGCAGCTTGCAGGGGCCCGTTCACACAGATACGCAGTATTTT. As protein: CASSLQGPVHTDTQYF.

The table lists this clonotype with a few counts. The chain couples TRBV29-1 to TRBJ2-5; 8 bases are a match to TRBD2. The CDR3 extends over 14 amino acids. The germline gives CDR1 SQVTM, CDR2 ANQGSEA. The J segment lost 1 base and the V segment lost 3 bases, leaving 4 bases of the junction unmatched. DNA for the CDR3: TGCAGCGTTGACGGTCTAGCGGGCCAAGAGACCCAGTACTTC. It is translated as CSVDGLAGQETQYF.

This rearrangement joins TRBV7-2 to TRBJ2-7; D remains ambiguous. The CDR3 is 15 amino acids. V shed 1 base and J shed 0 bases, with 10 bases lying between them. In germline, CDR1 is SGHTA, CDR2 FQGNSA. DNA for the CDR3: TGTGCCAGCAGCTTAGGGAGACTCAACTCCTACGAGCAGTACTTC. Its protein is CASSLGRLNSYEQYF.

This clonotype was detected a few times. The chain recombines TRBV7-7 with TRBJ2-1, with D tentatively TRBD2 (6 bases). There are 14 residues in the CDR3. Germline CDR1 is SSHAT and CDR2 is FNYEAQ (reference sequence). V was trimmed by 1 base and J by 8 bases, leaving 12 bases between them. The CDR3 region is CASSLGTSFHEQFF. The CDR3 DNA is TGTGCCAGCAGCTTAGGTACTAGCTTCCATGAGCAGTTCTTC.

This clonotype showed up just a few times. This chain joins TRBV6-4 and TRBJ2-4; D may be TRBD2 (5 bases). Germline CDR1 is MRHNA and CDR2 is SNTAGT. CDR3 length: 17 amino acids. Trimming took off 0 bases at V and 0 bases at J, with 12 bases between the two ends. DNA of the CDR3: TGTGCCAGCAGTGACTCTTGGCGGGTGGTAGCCAAAAACATTCAGTACTTC. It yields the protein CASSDSWRVVAKNIQYF.

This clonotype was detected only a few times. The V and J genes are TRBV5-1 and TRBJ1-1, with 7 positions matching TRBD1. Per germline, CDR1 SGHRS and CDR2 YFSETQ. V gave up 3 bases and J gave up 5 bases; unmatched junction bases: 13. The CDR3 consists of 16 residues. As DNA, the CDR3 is TGCGCCAGCAGCTACTCGACAGGGCGGTTGGGAACTGAAGCTTTCTTT. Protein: CASSYSTGRLGTEAFF.

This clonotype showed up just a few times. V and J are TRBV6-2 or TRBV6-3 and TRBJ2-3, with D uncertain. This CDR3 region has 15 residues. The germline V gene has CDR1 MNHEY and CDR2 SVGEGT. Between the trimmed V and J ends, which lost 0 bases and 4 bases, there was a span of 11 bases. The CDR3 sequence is CASSYSRTQPDTQYF. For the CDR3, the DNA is TGTGCCAGCAGTTACTCCCGGACCCAGCCAGATACGCAGTATTTT.

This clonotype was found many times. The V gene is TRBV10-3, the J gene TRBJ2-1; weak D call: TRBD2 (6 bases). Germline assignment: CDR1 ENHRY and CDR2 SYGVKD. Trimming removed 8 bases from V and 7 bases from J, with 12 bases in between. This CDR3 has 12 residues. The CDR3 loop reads CAIALAENEQFF. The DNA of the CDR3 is TGTGCCATCGCACTAGCAGAAAATGAGCAGTTCTTC.

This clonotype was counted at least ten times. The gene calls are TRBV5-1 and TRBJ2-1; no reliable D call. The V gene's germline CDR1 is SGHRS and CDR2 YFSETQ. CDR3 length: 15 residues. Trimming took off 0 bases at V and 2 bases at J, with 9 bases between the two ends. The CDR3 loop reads CASSLGARTYNEQFF. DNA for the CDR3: TGCGCCAGCAGCTTGGGGGCCAGGACCTACAATGAGCAGTTCTTC.

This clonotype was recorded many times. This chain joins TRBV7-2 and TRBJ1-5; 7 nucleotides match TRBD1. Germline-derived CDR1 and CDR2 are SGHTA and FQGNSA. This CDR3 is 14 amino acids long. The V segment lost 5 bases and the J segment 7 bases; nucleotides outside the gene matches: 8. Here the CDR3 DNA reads TGTGCCAGCAGCCCGGGACAGCCAGGGCAGCCCCAGCATTTT. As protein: CASSPGQPGQPQHF.

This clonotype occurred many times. CDR3 DNA sequence: TGTGCCAGCAGCCGCCCGGGACAGGGGCTAGAGACCCAGTACTTC. It specifies CASSRPGQGLETQYF. This chain links TRBV5-5 with TRBJ2-5; 10 bases fit TRBD1. Germline CDR1 and CDR2: SGHKS and YYEKEE (reference sequence). The CDR3 is 15 amino acids. V gave up 4 bases and J gave up 4 bases; unmatched junction bases: 7.

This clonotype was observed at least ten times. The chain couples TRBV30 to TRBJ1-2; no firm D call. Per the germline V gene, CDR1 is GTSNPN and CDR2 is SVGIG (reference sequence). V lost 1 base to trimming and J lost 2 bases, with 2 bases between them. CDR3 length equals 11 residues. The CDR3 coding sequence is TGTGCCTGGAGTGAAAACTATGGCTACACCTTC. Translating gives CAWSENYGYTF.

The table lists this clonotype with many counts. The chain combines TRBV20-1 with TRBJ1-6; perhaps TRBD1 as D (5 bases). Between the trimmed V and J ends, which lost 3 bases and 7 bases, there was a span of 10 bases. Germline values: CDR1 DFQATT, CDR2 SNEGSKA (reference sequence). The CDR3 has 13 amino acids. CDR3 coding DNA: TGCAGTGCTAGCAGGGCTGGCAATTCACCCCTCCACTTT. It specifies CSASRAGNSPLHF.